Sequencing of this T cell receptor (beta chain) was carried out in a study of blood T cell repertoires in COVID-19. Study context: Some COVID-19 samples were acute and others convalescent; all came from the United States, Italy and Spain. From T cells, B-cell-depleted T cells, or PBMCs came the material, which was cDNA or gDNA.

The method was immunoSEQ multiplex PCR; TCRdb's version includes in-frame clones alone and lacks a portion of them. The table has roughly 300,000 clones, roughly 86% seen once. The ends lost 3 bases at V and 7 bases at J; junction bases unmatched: 7. The CDR3 is 15 residues long. Looked up from germline, CDR1 is SGHKS and CDR2 is YYEKEE (reference sequence). This TCR was sampled from a man aged 18-30 years with active or convalescent COVID-19. The rearrangement uses TRBV5-5 and TRBJ1-6; the match to TRBD1 covers 7 bases. What was sequenced was peripheral blood. The chain's CDR3 is CASSWTGTENSPLHF. The CDR3 nucleotides read TGTGCCAGCAGCTGGACCGGGACAGAGAATTCACCCCTCCACTTT.